Listed here are 15 T cell receptor beta chains from one sample, sequenced in a study of T cells in Graves' hyperthyroidism and ophthalmopathy. TCR beta CDR3 regions were amplified from RNA. A first-round RT-PCR of the TCR CDR3 used the HTBI primer set. From the multiplex PCR reads, TCRdb called clonotypes with MiXCR, one entry per CDR3 protein. The table lists fewer than 650,000 distinct CDR3 sequences, roughly 15% of them singletons, with around 14% in the top ten. Sequenced: blood. The receptors here all came from a middle-aged woman with Graves' hyperthyroidism.

V is TRBV19 and J is TRBJ1-1; unclear D gene. The V gene's germline CDR1 is LNHDA and CDR2 SQIVND (reference sequence). The CDR3 consists of 13 residues. V gave up 8 bases and J gave up 1 base, with 11 bases separating them. The DNA of the CDR3 is TGTGCCAGTCTGGGCGTTTCGAACACTGAAGCTTTCTTT. Translation gives CASLGVSNTEAFF.

There are many counts of this clonotype. The CDR3 DNA is TGTGCCTGCAACACGAGGGGGGAAAAACTGTTTTTT. Its translation: CACNTRGEKLFF. The chain uses TRBV30 and TRBJ1-4, with a tentative D call TRBD1 (6 bases). The germline V and J ends were trimmed by 6 bases and 8 bases, with 13 bases remaining between them. CDR3 length: 12 amino acids. The V gene's germline CDR1 is GTSNPN and CDR2 SVGIG (reference sequence).

This clonotype was seen a few times. This chain uses TRBV12-3 or TRBV12-4 with TRBJ2-1, with a weak D call TRBD2 (6 bases). Between the trimmed V and J ends, which lost 7 bases and 0 bases, there was a span of 16 bases. The CDR3 loop spans 16 amino acids. CDR3 bases: TGTGCCAGCACACATACGGACTACCTCTCCTACAATGAGCAGTTCTTC. Translated: CASTHTDYLSYNEQFF.

This clonotype was observed many times. V is TRBV6-1 and J is TRBJ2-7, with 13 bases identical to TRBD2. V lost 6 bases and J lost 3; bases outside the gene matches: 5. This CDR3 contains 15 residues. CDR1 is MNHNS, CDR2 SASEGT, per germline. The CDR3 DNA reads TGTGCCAGCAGGGGACTAGCGGGACAGAACTACGAGCAGTACTTC. It encodes CASRGLAGQNYEQYF.

The rearrangement joins TRBV12-3 or TRBV12-4 to TRBJ1-6; 9 bases are shared with TRBD1. CDR3 size: 15 residues. The ends lost 5 bases at V and 7 bases at J; junction bases unmatched: 6. The DNA of the CDR3 is TGTGCCAGCAGTCCGGGGACAGGGTGGAATTCACCCCTCCACTTT. This codes for CASSPGTGWNSPLHF.

This clonotype was found a few times. Being one base from a much bigger clone, this may be a read error. This sequence joins TRBV20-1 and TRBJ2-3; D is possibly TRBD2 (6 bases). The CDR3 is 16 amino acids. Germline assignment: CDR1 DFQATT and CDR2 SNEGSKA (reference sequence). The V and J ends lost 2 bases and 2 bases respectively, with 17 bases between them. CDR3 protein: CSARSALAEDTDTQYF. In DNA form, the CDR3 reads TGCAGTGCTAGATCCGCTTTAGCGGAAGACACAGATACGCAGTATTTT.

This clonotype was seen ten or more times. The V gene is TRBV5-6, the J gene TRBJ2-5; possible D gene TRBD1, 5 bases. The CDR3 totals 14 residues. From germline, CDR1 is SGHDT and CDR2 YYEEEE. Trimming stripped 1 base from V and 5 bases from J, with 12 bases between. The CDR3 bases are TGTGCCAGCAGCTTGTTAGGGGTCGGGGAGACCCAGTACTTC. Translating gives CASSLLGVGETQYF.

The table lists this clonotype with many counts. The chain joins TRBV6-1 to TRBJ2-1; 11 nucleotides align to TRBD2. In germline, CDR1 is MNHNS, CDR2 SASEGT. V trimming: 7 bases; J trimming: 3 bases; junction bases outside the gene matches: 5. The CDR3 has 15 amino acids. This CDR3 is CASTEGLAVYNEQFF. CDR3 nucleotides: TGTGCCAGCACAGAGGGACTAGCGGTCTACAATGAGCAGTTCTTC.

This clonotype has more than one count but fewer than ten. The CDR3 here is CASSEVGDGMLNEQYF. DNA for the CDR3: TGTGCCAGCAGTGAAGTAGGGGATGGGATGCTTAACGAGCAGTACTTC. V and J are TRBV6-1 and TRBJ2-7, with a possible D match to TRBD1 (5 bases). The V gene lost 1 base and the J gene lost 5 bases, with 18 bases spanning the gap. The CDR3 loop spans 16 amino acids. CDR1 MNHNS and CDR2 SASEGT come from the germline V gene.

This clonotype occurred many times. The V call is TRBV12-3 or TRBV12-4, the J call TRBJ2-1; D remains unclear. The V end lost 7 bases, the J end lost 0 bases, and 22 bases lay between the germline ends. The CDR3 covers 18 residues. CDR3 residues: CASTLFSGTVSSYNEQFF. DNA for the CDR3: TGTGCCAGCACCCTATTTTCAGGAACGGTGAGCTCCTACAATGAGCAGTTCTTC.

The V call is TRBV27, the J call TRBJ2-2, with unresolved D. The CDR3 contains 17 residues. Trimming took 0 bases from V and 7 from J, leaving 18 bases between them. Germline-derived CDR1 and CDR2 are MNHEY and SMNVEV (reference sequence). The DNA of the CDR3 is TGTGCCAGCAGTTTATCGAATCTGGTTTTCGAATACGGGGAGCTGTTTTTT. Amino acid sequence: CASSLSNLVFEYGELFF.

The table lists this clonotype with many counts. The J gene is TRBJ2-7, the V gene TRBV28; TRBD2 agrees at 9 bases. The CDR3 has 14 residues. V lost 6 bases, J lost 5 bases, and 8 bases stayed unmatched. The germline gives CDR1 MDHEN, CDR2 SYDVKM. DNA for the CDR3: TGTGCCAGCAGCATGCTTGGACTAGCGAACGAGCAGTACTTC. Amino acids: CASSMLGLANEQYF.

This sequence joins TRBV9 and TRBJ1-1; a weak D match, TRBD1 (6 bases). Trimming left V 0 bases short and J 3 bases short, with 9 bases between. From germline, CDR1 is SGDLS and CDR2 YYNGEE. There are 14 residues in the CDR3. The DNA for the CDR3 is TGTGCCAGCAGCGTAGGAAGGGGGGACACTGAAGCTTTCTTT. Translating gives CASSVGRGDTEAFF.

The J gene is TRBJ1-3, the V gene TRBV15; the D gene is possibly TRBD1 (5 bases). Germline V CDR1 and CDR2: LNHNV, YYDKDF (reference sequence). The CDR3 contains 15 residues. Deletions cut 0 bases from V and 4 bases from J, with 10 bases between. The DNA of the CDR3 is TGTGCCACCAGCAGAGATCGGGGGTTAGGAAACACCATATATTTT. It specifies CATSRDRGLGNTIYF.

This clonotype has at least ten counts. The rearrangement uses TRBV18 and TRBJ2-1; 10 bases are a match to TRBD2. The germline V gene has CDR1 KGHSH and CDR2 LQKENI. J was trimmed by 6 bases and V by 3 bases; bases with no gene match: 5. The length of the CDR3 is 15 residues. Here the CDR3 DNA reads TGTGCCAGCTCACCGCGATCTAGCGGGAGCAATGAGCAGTTCTTC. As protein: CASSPRSSGSNEQFF.